A single TCR beta chain is shown here with its context. The antigen this receptor binds is unknown. Within one base of it there is no much larger clone, and no base qualities were kept. The sample belongs to a study of CD8 T cells in ankylosing spondylitis (dated by TCRdb to about 2017). Broadly, across the study: To find TCR variants linked to disease, the study profiled T cell receptor beta repertoires in ankylosing spondylitis patients and healthy donors. Samples of peripheral blood were taken, and for ankylosing spondylitis patients, synovial fluid was collected as well. The full study cohort was made up of approximately 24 ankylosing spondylitis patients and 108 healthy donors. Overall study results and their limits: The disease-linked clones were reported as significantly enriched in matched synovial fluid samples from ankylosing spondylitis patients. Some motif variants had previously been reported in the synovial fluid and blood of reactive arthritis patients, which suggests shared mechanisms of disease initiation. The disease-linked clones had a CD8+ phenotype and were found at relatively low frequencies in peripheral blood. Blood from ankylosing spondylitis patients appeared to be characterized by a TCR beta motif composed of eight or nine highly homologous amino acid variants.

Taken from the germline V gene, the CDR1 and CDR2 loops are SGHAT and FQNNGV. V trim: 7 bases; J trim: 6 bases; unmatched bases: 12. Counted from cysteine to phenylalanine, this CDR3 has 16 amino acids. Here the CDR3 DNA is all that survives: 48 bases in frame from base 1. The instrument given in TCRdb is Illumina HiSeq 2500. TCR beta libraries were prepared by quantitative 5'-RACE with molecular barcodes. Concerning the study's data processing: Disease-linked TCR variants were identified with a new computational method built on a probabilistic model of VDJ rearrangement. The public reads were reanalyzed by TCRdb: fastp trimming at Q25, MiXCR alignment, in-frame beta chains only. CDR3 protein sequences are deduplicated, and each keeps its most common genes and DNA. It is TCRdb's table, rather than the study itself, that gives the V and J calls and clone size. The sample has 250,000 to 400,000 distinct CDR3 sequences on record, approximately 10% of them singletons. 9.1% of the sample belongs to the ten largest clones.

The rearrangement joined TRBV11-2 to TRBJ2-2, and 9 junction bases match TRBD2. The material sequenced was blood, either unsorted or a sorted T cell fraction (not recorded which). The TCR was taken from a female donor with ankylosing spondylitis or in good health (not recorded which). The CDR3 loop reads CASTQAGTSWPGELFF. The DNA sequence follows: TGTGCCAGCACCCAAGCCGGGACTAGCTGGCCCGGGGAGCTGTTTTTT.